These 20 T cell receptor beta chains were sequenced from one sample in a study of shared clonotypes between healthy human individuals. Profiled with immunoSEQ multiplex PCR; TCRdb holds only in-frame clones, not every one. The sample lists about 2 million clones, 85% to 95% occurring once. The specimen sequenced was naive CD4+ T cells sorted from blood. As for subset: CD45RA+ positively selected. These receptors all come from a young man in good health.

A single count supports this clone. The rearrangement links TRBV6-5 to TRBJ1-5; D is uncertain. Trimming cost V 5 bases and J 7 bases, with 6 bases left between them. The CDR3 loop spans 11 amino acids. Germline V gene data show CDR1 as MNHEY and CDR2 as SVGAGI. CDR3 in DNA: TGTGCCAGCAGTGAAGTCCAGCCCCAGCATTTT. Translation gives CASSEVQPQHF.

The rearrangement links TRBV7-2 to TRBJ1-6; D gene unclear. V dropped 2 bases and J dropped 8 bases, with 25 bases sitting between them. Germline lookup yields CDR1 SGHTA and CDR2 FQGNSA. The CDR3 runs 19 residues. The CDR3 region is CASSLSGVNASRSDSPLHF. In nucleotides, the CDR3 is TGTGCCAGCAGCTTAAGCGGAGTAAACGCTTCCCGGTCGGATTCACCCCTCCACTTT.

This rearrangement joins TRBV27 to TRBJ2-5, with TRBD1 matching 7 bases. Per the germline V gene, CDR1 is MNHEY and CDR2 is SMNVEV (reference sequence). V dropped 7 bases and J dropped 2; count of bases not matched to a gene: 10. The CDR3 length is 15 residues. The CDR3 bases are TGTGCCAGCATGGCCGGGACAGCGCCTCAAGAGACCCAGTACTTC. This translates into CASMAGTAPQETQYF.

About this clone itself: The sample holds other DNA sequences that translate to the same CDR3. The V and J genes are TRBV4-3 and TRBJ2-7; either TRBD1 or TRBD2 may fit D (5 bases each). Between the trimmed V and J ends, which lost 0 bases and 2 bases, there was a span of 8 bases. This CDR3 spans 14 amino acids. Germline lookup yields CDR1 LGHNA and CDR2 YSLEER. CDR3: CASSQERGPYEQYF. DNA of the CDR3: TGCGCCAGCAGCCAAGAAAGGGGACCCTACGAGCAGTACTTC.

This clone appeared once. CDR3 nucleotides: TGTGCCAGCTCACCGGCCCGATCAGATACGCAGTATTTT. Encoded protein: CASSPARSDTQYF. V usage is TRBV18 and J usage is TRBJ2-3, with D hard to call. From germline, CDR1 is KGHSH and CDR2 LQKENI. CDR3 length equals 13 residues. The V gene lost 3 bases and the J gene lost 4 bases, with 8 bases spanning the gap.

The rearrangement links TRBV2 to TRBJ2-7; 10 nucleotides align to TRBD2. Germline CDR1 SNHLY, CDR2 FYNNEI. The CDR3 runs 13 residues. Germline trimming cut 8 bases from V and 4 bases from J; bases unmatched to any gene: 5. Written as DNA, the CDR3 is TGTGCCAGCGGCCGACTAGCGGGTTACGAGCAGTACTTC. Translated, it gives CASGRLAGYEQYF.

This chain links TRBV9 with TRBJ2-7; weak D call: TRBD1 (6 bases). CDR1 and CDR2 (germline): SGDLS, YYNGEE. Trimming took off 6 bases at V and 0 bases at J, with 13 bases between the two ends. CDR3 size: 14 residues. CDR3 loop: CASNRAGSSYEQYF. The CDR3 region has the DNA TGTGCCAGCAACAGGGCAGGTAGCTCCTACGAGCAGTACTTC.

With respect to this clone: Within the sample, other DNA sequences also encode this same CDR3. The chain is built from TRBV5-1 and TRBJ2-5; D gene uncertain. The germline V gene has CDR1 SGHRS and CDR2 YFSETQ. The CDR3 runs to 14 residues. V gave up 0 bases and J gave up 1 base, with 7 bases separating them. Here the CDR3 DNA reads TGCGCCAGCAGCTTGGGGCAGCTCCAAGAGACCCAGTACTTC. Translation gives CASSLGQLQETQYF.

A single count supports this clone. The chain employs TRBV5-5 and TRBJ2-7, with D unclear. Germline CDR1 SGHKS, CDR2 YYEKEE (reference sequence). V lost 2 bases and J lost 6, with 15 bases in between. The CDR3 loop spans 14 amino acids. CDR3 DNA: TGTGCCAGCAGCTTCGCTTTCGAGGTTGGCGAGCAGTACTTC. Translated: CASSFAFEVGEQYF.

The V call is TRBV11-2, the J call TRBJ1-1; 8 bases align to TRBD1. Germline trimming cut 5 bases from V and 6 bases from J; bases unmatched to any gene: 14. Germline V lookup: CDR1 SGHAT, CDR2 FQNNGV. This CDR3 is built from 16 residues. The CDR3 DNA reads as TGTGCCAGCAGCCCTCTCACCAAGGACAGGGCCCCTGAAGCTTTCTTT. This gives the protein CASSPLTKDRAPEAFF.

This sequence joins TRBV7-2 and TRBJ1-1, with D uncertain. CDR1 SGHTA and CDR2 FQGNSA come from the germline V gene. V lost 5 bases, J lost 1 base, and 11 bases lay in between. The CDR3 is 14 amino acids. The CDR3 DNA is TGTGCCAGCAGCGCTACCCGACAGAACACTGAAGCTTTCTTT. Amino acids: CASSATRQNTEAFF.

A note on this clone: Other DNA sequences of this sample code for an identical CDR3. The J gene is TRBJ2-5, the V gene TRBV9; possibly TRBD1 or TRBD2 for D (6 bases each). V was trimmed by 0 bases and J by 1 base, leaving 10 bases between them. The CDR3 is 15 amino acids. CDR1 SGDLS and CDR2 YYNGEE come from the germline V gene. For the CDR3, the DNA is TGTGCCAGCAGCGTAGCTGGGGGGCTCCAAGAGACCCAGTACTTC. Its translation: CASSVAGGLQETQYF.

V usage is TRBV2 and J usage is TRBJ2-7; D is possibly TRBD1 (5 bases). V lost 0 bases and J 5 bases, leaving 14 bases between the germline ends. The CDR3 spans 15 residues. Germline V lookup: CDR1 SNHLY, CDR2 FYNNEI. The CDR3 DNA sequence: TGTGCCAGCAGTGAAGCGCTGGGCAGGGCCGACGAGCAGTACTTC. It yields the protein CASSEALGRADEQYF.

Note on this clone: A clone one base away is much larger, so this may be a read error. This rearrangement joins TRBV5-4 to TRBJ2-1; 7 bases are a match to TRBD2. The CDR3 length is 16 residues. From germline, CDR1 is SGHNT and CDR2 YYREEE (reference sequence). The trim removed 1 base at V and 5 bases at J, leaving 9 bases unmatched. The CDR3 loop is CASSLPGRETNNEQFF. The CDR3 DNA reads TGTGCCAGCAGCTTGCCTGGGCGGGAGACAAACAATGAGCAGTTCTTC.

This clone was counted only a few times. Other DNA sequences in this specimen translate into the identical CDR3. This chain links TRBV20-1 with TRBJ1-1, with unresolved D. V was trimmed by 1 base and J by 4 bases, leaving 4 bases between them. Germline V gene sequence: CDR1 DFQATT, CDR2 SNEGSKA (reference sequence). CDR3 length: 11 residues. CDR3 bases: TGCAGTGCTAGAGGGGGCACTGAAGCTTTCTTT. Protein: CSARGGTEAFF.

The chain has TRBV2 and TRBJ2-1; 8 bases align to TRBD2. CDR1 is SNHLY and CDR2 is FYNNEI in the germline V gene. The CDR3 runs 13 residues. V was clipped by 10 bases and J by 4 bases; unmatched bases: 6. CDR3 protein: CATSGGEYNEQFF. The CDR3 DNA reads TGTGCCACCTCCGGGGGGGAATACAATGAGCAGTTCTTC.

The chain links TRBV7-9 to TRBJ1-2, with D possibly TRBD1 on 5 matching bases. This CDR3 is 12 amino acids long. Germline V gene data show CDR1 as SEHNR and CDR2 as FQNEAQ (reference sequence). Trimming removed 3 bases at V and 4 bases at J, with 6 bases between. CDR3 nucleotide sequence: TGTGCCAGCAGCTTCAGGGTCTATGGCTACACCTTC. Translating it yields CASSFRVYGYTF. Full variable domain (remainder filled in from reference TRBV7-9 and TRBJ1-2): DTGVSQNPRHKITKRGQNVTFRCDPISEHNRLYWYRQTLGQGPEFLTYFQNEAQLEKSRLLSDRFSAERPKGSFSTLEIQRTEQGDSAMYLCASSFRVYGYTFGSGTRLTVV.

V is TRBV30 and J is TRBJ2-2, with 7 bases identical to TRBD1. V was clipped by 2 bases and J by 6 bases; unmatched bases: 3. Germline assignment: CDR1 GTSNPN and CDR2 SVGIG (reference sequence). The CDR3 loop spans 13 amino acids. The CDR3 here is CAWSSQGPGELFF. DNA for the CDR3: TGTGCCTGGAGTTCACAGGGGCCCGGGGAGCTGTTTTTT.

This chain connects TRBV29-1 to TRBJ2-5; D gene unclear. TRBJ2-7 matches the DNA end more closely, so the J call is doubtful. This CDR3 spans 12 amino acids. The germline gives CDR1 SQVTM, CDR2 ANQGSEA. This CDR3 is CSVDTDTYEQYF. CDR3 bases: TGCAGCGTTGATACAGATACCTACGAGCAGTACTTC.

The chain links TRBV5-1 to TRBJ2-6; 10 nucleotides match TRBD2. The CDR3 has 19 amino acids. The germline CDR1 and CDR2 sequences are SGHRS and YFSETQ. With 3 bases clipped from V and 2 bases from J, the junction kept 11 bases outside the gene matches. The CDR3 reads CASSSGVLAGAAGANVLTF. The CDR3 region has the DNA TGCGCCAGCAGCTCCGGAGTTCTAGCGGGGGCTGCTGGGGCCAACGTCCTGACTTTC.